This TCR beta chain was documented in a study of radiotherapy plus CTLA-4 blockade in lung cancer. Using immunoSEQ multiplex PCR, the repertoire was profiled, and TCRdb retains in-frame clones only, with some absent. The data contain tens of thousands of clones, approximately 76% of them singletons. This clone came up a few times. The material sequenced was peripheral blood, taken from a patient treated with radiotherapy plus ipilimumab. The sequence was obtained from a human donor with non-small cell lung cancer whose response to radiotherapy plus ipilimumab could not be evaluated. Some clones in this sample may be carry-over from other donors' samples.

The CDR3 protein is CASSYFGTGSDEAFF. CDR3 coding DNA: TGTGCCAGCAGTTACTTCGGGACAGGGTCCGATGAAGCTTTCTTT. The chain carries TRBV6-5 and TRBJ1-1; 9 bases fit TRBD1. Trimming cost V 1 base and J 7 bases; bases outside gene matches: 7. This CDR3 region has 15 residues. From germline, CDR1 is MNHEY and CDR2 SVGAGI.